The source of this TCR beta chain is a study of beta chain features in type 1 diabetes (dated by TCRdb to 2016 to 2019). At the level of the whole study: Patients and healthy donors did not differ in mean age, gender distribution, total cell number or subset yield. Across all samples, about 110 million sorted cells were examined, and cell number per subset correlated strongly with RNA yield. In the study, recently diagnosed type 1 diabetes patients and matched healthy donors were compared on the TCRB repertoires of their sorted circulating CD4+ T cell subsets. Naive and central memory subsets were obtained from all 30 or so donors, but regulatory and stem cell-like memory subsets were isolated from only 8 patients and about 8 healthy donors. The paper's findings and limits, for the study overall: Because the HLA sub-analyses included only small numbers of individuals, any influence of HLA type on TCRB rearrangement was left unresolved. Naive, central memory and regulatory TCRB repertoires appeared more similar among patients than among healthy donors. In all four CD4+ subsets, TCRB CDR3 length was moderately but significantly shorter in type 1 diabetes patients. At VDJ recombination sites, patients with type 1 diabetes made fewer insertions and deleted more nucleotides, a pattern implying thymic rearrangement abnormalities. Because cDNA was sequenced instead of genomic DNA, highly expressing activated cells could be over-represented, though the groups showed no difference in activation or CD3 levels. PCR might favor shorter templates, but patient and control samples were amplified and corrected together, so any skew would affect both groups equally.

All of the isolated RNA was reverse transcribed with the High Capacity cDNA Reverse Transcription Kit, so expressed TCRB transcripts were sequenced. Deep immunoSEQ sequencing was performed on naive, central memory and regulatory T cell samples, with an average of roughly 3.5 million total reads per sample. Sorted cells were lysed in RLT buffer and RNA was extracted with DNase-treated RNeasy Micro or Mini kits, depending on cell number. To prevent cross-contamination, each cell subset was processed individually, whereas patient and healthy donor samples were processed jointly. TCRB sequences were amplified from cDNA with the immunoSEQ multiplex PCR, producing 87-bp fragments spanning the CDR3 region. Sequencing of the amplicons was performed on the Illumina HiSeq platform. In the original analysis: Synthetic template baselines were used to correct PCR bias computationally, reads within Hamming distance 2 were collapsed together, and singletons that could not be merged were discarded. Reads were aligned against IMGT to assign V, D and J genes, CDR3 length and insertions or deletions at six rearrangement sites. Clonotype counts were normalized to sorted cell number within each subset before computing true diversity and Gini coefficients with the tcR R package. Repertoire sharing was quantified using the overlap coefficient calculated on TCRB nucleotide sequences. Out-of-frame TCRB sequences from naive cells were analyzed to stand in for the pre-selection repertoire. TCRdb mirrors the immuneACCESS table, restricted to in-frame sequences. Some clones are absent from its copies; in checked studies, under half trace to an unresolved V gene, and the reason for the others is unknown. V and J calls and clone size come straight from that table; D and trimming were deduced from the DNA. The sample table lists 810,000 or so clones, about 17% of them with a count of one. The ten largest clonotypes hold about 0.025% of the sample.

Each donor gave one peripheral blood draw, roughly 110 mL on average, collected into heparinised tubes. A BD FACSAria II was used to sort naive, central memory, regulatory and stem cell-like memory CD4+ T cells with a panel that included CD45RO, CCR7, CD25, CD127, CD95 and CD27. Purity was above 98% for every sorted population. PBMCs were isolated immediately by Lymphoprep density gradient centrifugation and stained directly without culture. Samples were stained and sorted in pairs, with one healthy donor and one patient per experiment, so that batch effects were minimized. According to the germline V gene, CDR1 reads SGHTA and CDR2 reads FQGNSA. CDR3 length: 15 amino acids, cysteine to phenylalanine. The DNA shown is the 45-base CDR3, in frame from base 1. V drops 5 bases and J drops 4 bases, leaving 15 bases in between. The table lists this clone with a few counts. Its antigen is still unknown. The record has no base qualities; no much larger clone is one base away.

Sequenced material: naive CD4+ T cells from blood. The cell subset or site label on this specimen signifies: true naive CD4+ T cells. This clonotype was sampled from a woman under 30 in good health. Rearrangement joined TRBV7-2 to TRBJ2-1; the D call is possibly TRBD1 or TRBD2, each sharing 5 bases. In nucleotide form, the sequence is TGTGCCAGCAGCCAGGCCGTTGGGGGATACAATGAGCAGTTCTTC. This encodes CASSQAVGGYNEQFF.